Listed here are 23 T cell receptor beta chains from one sample, sequenced in a study of blood T cell repertoires in COVID-19 (dated by TCRdb to the early 2020s). Library preparation used the immunoSEQ multiplex PCR assay. The immuneACCESS repertoire file appears here via TCRdb, limited to in-frame rearrangements. These files lack a portion of the clones; in checked studies, under half of the deficit traces to unresolved V genes, and the cause of the others is not known. The sample data list around 63,000 clones, and 75% to 90% of these were observed just once. The biggest ten clones account for approximately 20% of the sample. Sequenced sample: peripheral blood. The origin of the receptors is a woman aged 55-69 years with COVID-19, enrolled during active disease.

The chain combines TRBV7-9 with TRBJ2-1; 12 bases are a match to TRBD1. This CDR3 is 16 amino acids long. V lost 5 bases to trimming and J lost 8 bases; unmatched junction nucleotides: 10. Germline CDR1 is SEHNR and CDR2 is FQNEAQ (reference sequence). This CDR3 reads CASSNPGQGALDEQFF. DNA for the CDR3: TGTGCCAGCAGCAACCCGGGACAGGGGGCGCTGGATGAGCAGTTCTTC.

V and J are TRBV29-1 and TRBJ2-3, with D unclear. CDR3 length: 12 residues. From germline, CDR1 is SQVTM and CDR2 ANQGSEA. V was clipped by 5 bases and J by 5 bases, with 11 bases between them. The CDR3 reads CSVWAPRDTQYF. DNA of the CDR3: TGCAGCGTTTGGGCCCCCCGAGATACGCAGTATTTT.

This clone has a single count. V gene TRBV11-2 combines with J gene TRBJ2-1; 7 bases match TRBD2. Trimming cost V 2 bases and J 4 bases; bases outside gene matches: 5. Germline CDR1 is SGHAT and CDR2 is FQNNGV. The CDR3 is 15 amino acids. This chain's CDR3 is CASSLLASGYNEQFF. Written as DNA, the CDR3 is TGTGCCAGCAGCTTATTGGCTAGCGGTTACAATGAGCAGTTCTTC.

The V and J genes are TRBV28 and TRBJ1-3, with TRBD1 as a possible D gene (5 bases). The germline V gene encodes CDR1 MDHEN and CDR2 SYDVKM. V was pared by 10 bases and J by 0 bases, with 13 bases between. This CDR3 comprises 14 residues. This CDR3 reads CAITDTLSGNTIYF. In nucleotides, the CDR3 is TGTGCCATTACGGACACCCTCTCTGGAAACACCATATATTTT. Full variable domain (remainder filled in from reference TRBV28 and TRBJ1-3): DVKVTQSSRYLVKRTGEKVFLECVQDMDHENMFWYRQDPGLGLRLIYFSYDVKMKEKGDIPEGYSVSREKKERFSLILESASTNQTSMYLCAITDTLSGNTIYFGEGSWLTVV.

This clone was picked up one time. V gene TRBV30 combines with J gene TRBJ2-7, with D maybe TRBD1 (6 bases). V lost 7 bases and J lost 2, with 15 bases in between. The germline V gene encodes CDR1 GTSNPN and CDR2 SVGIG (reference sequence). This CDR3 has 13 residues. The CDR3 sequence: CASSWGLTYEQYF. In DNA, the CDR3 is TGTGCCTCCTCATGGGGGCTCACCTACGAGCAGTACTTC.

V usage is TRBV5-1 and J usage is TRBJ2-3; 13 bases agree with TRBD2. This CDR3 spans 18 amino acids. Germline V gives CDR1 SGHRS, CDR2 YFSETQ. J lost 1 base, V lost 4 bases, and 9 bases had no gene match. The DNA for the CDR3 is TGCGCCAGCAGCCCGGGACTAGCGGGACGGATAGGCACAGATACGCAGTATTTT. Translation: CASSPGLAGRIGTDTQYF. Together with reference TRBV5-1 and TRBJ2-3, the CDR3 gives the full variable domain: KAGVTQTPRYLIKTRGQQVTLSCSPISGHRSVSWYQQTPGQGLQFLFEYFSETQRNKGNFPGRFSGRQFSNSRSEMNVSTLELGDSALYLCASSPGLAGRIGTDTQYFGPGTRLTVL.

This chain joins TRBV9 and TRBJ1-2; unclear D gene. The germline V and J ends were trimmed by 0 bases and 0 bases, with 6 bases remaining between them. Germline V gene data show CDR1 as SGDLS and CDR2 as YYNGEE. This CDR3 has 14 residues. This chain's CDR3 is CASSVDLANYGYTF. The CDR3 DNA reads as TGTGCCAGCAGCGTAGATCTAGCTAACTATGGCTACACCTTC.

The CDR3 nucleotides read TGTGCCATCACAGGGGGCTCCCAAGGCTACACCTTC. Translated: CAITGGSQGYTF. J is TRBJ1-2 and V is TRBV19, with 9 bases that match TRBD1. The CDR3 length is 12 residues. With V trimmed by 10 bases and J by 8 bases, 8 bases remained unmatched. Germline CDR1 LNHDA, CDR2 SQIVND (reference sequence).

The chain links TRBV18 to TRBJ2-1; 9 bases line up with TRBD2. Looked up from germline, CDR1 is KGHSH and CDR2 is LQKENI. The CDR3 is made up of 12 amino acids. Trimming cost V 2 bases and J 14 bases; bases outside gene matches: 4. CDR3 nucleotides: TGTGCCAGCTCACCAAGCGCTAGCGGGAAGTTCTTC. It codes for CASSPSASGKFF.

This clone appeared a single time. CDR3 coding DNA: TGCGCCAGCAGCCAAGGACCCCCGACAGGGAACTATGGCTACACCTTC. Its translation is CASSQGPPTGNYGYTF. V is TRBV4-3 and J is TRBJ1-2; 7 bases map to TRBD1. V was clipped by 1 base and J by 2 bases; unmatched bases: 7. The V gene's germline CDR1 is LGHNA and CDR2 YSLEER. This CDR3 is 16 amino acids long.

The rearrangement links TRBV13 to TRBJ1-1, with 7 bases matching TRBD1. Per germline, CDR1 PRHDT and CDR2 FYEKMQ (reference sequence). The CDR3 loop spans 15 amino acids. Germline trimming cut 5 bases from V and 1 base from J; bases unmatched to any gene: 7. CDR3 DNA: TGTGCCAGCAGCCCTGGACAGGCCGGGAACACTGAAGCTTTCTTT. The encoded protein is CASSPGQAGNTEAFF.

The V call is TRBV4-1, the J call TRBJ2-1; the D gene is possibly TRBD1 (5 bases). CDR1 and CDR2 (germline): MGHRA, YSYEKL. The CDR3 has 15 amino acids. V was trimmed by 2 bases and J by 2 bases, leaving 10 bases between them. The CDR3 DNA follows: TGCGCCAGCAGCCAACTTGGGGCGGCCTACAATGAGCAGTTCTTC. Its translation is CASSQLGAAYNEQFF.

The chain carries TRBV5-1 and TRBJ2-3, with 11 positions matching TRBD2. This CDR3 comprises 17 residues. In germline, CDR1 is SGHRS, CDR2 YFSETQ. V was clipped by 1 base and J by 2 bases; unmatched bases: 6. The DNA of the CDR3 is TGCGCCAGCAGCTTGCTGTCTAGCGGGAGGCACACAGATACGCAGTATTTT. Its protein product is CASSLLSSGRHTDTQYF. The whole variable domain, remainder taken from reference TRBV5-1 and TRBJ2-3, is KAGVTQTPRYLIKTRGQQVTLSCSPISGHRSVSWYQQTPGQGLQFLFEYFSETQRNKGNFPGRFSGRQFSNSRSEMNVSTLELGDSALYLCASSLLSSGRHTDTQYFGPGTRLTVL.

The chain recombines TRBV7-2 with TRBJ2-7; unclear D gene. Germline CDR1 and CDR2: SGHTA and FQGNSA. Trimming took 5 bases from V and 3 from J, leaving 11 bases between them. This CDR3 comprises 13 residues. The CDR3 DNA sequence: TGTGCCAGCAGCGGTCCGAACTACTACGAGCAGTACTTC. Its translation is CASSGPNYYEQYF. The full variable domain, with the rest looked up from reference TRBV7-2 and TRBJ2-7, is GAGVSQSPSNKVTEKGKDVELRCDPISGHTALYWYRQSLGQGLEFLIYFQGNSAPDKSGLPSDRFSAERTGGSVSTLTIQRTQQEDSAVYLCASSGPNYYEQYFGPGTRLTVT.

The rearrangement uses TRBV7-8 and TRBJ1-2; no reliable D call. The CDR3 has 15 residues. Trimming took 3 bases from V and 2 from J, leaving 13 bases between them. Germline V gives CDR1 SGHVS, CDR2 FQNEAQ. CDR3 loop: CASSFLDSQNYGYTF. The CDR3 region has the DNA TGTGCCAGCAGCTTTTTGGACTCGCAGAACTATGGCTACACCTTC. Looking up the rest from reference TRBV7-8 and TRBJ1-2 gives the full variable domain: GAGVSQSPRYKVAKRGQDVALRCDPISGHVSLFWYQQALGQGPEFLTYFQNEAQLDKSGLPSDRFFAERPEGSVSTLKIQRTQQEDSAVYLCASSFLDSQNYGYTFGSGTRLTVV.

This clone was found once. This chain joins TRBV9 and TRBJ2-5; possibly TRBD1 for D (5 bases). V gave up 5 bases and J gave up 2 bases, with 34 bases separating them. The CDR3 runs 21 residues. Germline V CDR1 and CDR2: SGDLS, YYNGEE. This chain's CDR3 is CASSKGQGRLLPPRKQETQYF. The CDR3 nucleotides are TGTGCCAGCAGTAAAGGACAAGGTAGGCTTCTCCCACCCAGAAAGCAAGAGACCCAGTACTTC.

V and J are TRBV10-1 and TRBJ2-1; the match to TRBD2 covers 11 bases. Germline V lookup: CDR1 WNHNN, CDR2 SYGVQD (reference sequence). The junction had 4 bases not matched to a gene; V was cut back by 3 bases and J by 6 bases. The CDR3 is 15 amino acids. The CDR3 loop reads CASSDTSGSVNEQFF. Here the CDR3 DNA reads TGCGCCAGCAGTGACACTAGCGGGAGTGTCAATGAGCAGTTCTTC.

The V gene is TRBV7-2, the J gene TRBJ1-2; possibly TRBD1 for D (5 bases). CDR1 and CDR2 from the germline V gene are SGHTA and FQGNSA. Deletions cut 2 bases from V and 2 bases from J, with 9 bases between. The CDR3 consists of 14 residues. CDR3 DNA sequence: TGTGCCAGCAGCTTACAGGGCCTAAACTATGGCTACACCTTC. Protein product: CASSLQGLNYGYTF.

The rearrangement uses TRBV6-2 or TRBV6-3 and TRBJ1-6; D call uncertain. The germline V gene has CDR1 MNHEY and CDR2 SVGEGT. Trimming took 5 bases from V and 6 from J, leaving 14 bases between them. The CDR3 length is 15 residues. CDR3 nucleotides: TGTGCCAGCAGTCCCGGGAGGAGCGGTAATTCACCCCTCCACTTT. Protein: CASSPGRSGNSPLHF.

The genes are TRBV18 and TRBJ2-3; 11 positions agree with TRBD2. CDR1 is KGHSH, CDR2 LQKENI, per germline. This CDR3 contains 15 residues. Trimming took 2 bases from V and 7 from J; bases not matched to a gene: 5. This chain's CDR3 is CASSPRLAGINTQYF. The CDR3, as DNA: TGTGCCAGCTCACCAAGACTAGCGGGAATTAATACGCAGTATTTT.

This clone has only a few counts. The chain recombines TRBV6-4 with TRBJ2-2; D is perhaps TRBD1 (6 bases). Germline-derived CDR1 and CDR2 are MRHNA and SNTAGT. V shed 4 bases and J shed 3 bases, with 9 bases lying between them. The CDR3 sequence is 14 residues long. CDR3 region: CASSAGEHTGELFF. The CDR3 DNA sequence: TGTGCCAGCAGTGCAGGGGAGCACACCGGGGAGCTGTTTTTT.

With regard to this clone: Other nucleotide sequences in the sample specify the same CDR3. V usage is TRBV14 and J usage is TRBJ1-3, with D hard to call. The CDR3 contains 16 residues. Trimming removed 8 bases from V and 4 bases from J, with 21 bases in between. Germline CDR1 and CDR2: SGHDN and FVKESK. The chain's CDR3 is CASASILAGDGNTIYF. In DNA, the CDR3 is TGTGCCAGCGCTAGTATTCTAGCAGGAGACGGAAACACCATATATTTT.

This CDR3 is CASSLAPNPRDSPYEQYF. Here the CDR3 DNA reads TGCGCCAGCAGCTTGGCCCCTAACCCCAGGGACTCCCCCTACGAGCAGTACTTC. The chain combines TRBV5-1 with TRBJ2-7; maybe TRBD2 (6 bases). Germline V gives CDR1 SGHRS, CDR2 YFSETQ. This CDR3 is built from 18 residues. Trimming shortened V by 0 bases and J by 2 bases, and 21 bases separated the two germline ends.